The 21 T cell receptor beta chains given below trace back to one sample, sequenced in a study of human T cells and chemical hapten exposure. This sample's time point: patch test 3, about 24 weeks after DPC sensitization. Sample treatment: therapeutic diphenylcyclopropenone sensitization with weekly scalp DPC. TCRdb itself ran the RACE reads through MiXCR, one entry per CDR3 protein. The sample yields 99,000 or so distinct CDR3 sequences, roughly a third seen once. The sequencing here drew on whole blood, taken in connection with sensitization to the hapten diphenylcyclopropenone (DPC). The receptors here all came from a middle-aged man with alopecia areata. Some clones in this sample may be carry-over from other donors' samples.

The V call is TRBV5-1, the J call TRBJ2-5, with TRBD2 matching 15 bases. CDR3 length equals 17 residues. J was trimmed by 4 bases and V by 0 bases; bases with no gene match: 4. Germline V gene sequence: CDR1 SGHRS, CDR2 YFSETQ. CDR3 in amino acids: CASSLAPGLAGGETQYF. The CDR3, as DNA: TGCGCCAGCAGCTTGGCCCCGGGACTAGCGGGAGGAGAGACCCAGTACTTC.

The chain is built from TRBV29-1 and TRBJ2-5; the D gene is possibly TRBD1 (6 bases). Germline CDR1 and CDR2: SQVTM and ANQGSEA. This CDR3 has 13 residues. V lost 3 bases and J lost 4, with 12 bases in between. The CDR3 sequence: CSVEGAPGETQYF. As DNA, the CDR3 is TGCAGCGTTGAGGGGGCCCCCGGAGAGACCCAGTACTTC.

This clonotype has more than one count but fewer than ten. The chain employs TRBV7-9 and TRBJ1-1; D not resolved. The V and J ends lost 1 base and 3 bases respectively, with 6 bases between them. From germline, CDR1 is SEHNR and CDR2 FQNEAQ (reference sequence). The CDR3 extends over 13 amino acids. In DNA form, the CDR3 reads TGTGCCAGCAGCTTAGTTTCAGACACTGAAGCTTTCTTT. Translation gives CASSLVSDTEAFF.

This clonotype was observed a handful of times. The CDR3 sequence is CSARPWTGKSYEQYF. CDR3 in DNA: TGCAGTGCTAGACCCTGGACAGGGAAAAGCTACGAGCAGTACTTC. The V and J genes are TRBV20-1 and TRBJ2-7, with 8 positions matching TRBD1. CDR3 length equals 15 residues. The J segment lost 3 bases and the V segment lost 2 bases, leaving 9 bases of the junction unmatched. From germline, CDR1 is DFQATT and CDR2 SNEGSKA (reference sequence).

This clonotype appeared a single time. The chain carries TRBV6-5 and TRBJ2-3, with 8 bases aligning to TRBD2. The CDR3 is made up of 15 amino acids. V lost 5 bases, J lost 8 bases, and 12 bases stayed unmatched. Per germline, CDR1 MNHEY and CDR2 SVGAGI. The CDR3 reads CASSGLGLESSTQYF. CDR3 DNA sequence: TGTGCCAGCAGTGGACTGGGACTAGAAAGCTCTACGCAGTATTTT.

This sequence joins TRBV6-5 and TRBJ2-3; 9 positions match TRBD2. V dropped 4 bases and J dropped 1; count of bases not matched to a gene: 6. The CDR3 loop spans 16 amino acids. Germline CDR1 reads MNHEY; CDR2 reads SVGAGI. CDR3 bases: TGTGCCAGCAGTTTATCGCGGGAGGGAGGCACAGATACGCAGTATTTT. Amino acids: CASSLSREGGTDTQYF.

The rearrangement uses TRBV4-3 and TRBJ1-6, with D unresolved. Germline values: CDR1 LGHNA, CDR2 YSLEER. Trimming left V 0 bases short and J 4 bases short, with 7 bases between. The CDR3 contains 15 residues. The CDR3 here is CASSQEPQYNSPLHF. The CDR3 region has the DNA TGCGCCAGCAGCCAAGAACCACAGTATAATTCACCCCTCCACTTT.

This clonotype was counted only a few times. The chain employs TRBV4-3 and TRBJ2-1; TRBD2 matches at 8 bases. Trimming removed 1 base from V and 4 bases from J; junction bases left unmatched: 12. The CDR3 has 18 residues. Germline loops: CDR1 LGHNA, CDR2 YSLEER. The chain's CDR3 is CASSQGRTSGSGYNEQFF. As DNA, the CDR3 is TGCGCCAGCAGCCAAGGTCGAACGAGCGGGAGCGGGTACAATGAGCAGTTCTTC.

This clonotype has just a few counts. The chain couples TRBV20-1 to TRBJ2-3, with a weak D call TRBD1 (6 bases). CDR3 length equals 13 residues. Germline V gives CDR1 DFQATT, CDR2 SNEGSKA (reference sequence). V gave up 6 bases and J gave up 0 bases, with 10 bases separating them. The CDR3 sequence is CSAQGSSTDTQYF. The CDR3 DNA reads TGCAGTGCCCAGGGGTCTAGCACAGATACGCAGTATTTT.

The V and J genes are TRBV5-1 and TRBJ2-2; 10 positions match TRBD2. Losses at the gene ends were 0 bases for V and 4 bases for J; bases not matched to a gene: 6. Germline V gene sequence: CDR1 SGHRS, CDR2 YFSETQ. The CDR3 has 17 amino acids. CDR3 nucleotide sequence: TGCGCCAGCAGCTTGGAGCTAGCGGGAGCAGGCACCGGGGAGCTGTTTTTT. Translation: CASSLELAGAGTGELFF.

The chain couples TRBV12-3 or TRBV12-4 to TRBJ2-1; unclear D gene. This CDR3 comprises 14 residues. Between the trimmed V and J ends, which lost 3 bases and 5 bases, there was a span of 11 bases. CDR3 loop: CASSLITGDNEQFF. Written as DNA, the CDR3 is TGTGCCAGCAGTTTGATCACGGGCGACAATGAGCAGTTCTTC.

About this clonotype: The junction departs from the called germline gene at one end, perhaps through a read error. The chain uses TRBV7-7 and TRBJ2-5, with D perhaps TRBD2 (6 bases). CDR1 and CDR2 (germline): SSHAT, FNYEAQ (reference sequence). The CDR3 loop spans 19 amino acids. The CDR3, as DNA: TGTGCTAGCAGCTTCGGCCCGGGGGTGCAACCCGGCCCTCAAGAGACCCAGTACTTC. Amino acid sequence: CASSFGPGVQPGPQETQYF. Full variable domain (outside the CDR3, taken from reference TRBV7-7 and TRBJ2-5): GAGVSQSPRYKVTKRGQDVTLRCDPISSHATLYWYQQALGQGPEFLTYFNYEAQPDKSGLPSDRFSAERPEGSISTLTIQRTEQRDSAMYRCASSFGPGVQPGPQETQYFGPGTRLLVL.

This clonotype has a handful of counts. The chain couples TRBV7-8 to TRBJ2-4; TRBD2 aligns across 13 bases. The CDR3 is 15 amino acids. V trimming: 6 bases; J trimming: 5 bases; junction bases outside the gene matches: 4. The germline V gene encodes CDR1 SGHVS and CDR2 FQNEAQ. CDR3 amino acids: CASSLGLAGENIQYF. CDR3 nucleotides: TGTGCCAGCAGTCTTGGACTAGCGGGAGAAAACATTCAGTACTTC. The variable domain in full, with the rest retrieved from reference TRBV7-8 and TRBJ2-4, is GAGVSQSPRYKVAKRGQDVALRCDPISGHVSLFWYQQALGQGPEFLTYFQNEAQLDKSGLPSDRFFAERPEGSVSTLKIQRTQQEDSAVYLCASSLGLAGENIQYFGAGTRLSVL.

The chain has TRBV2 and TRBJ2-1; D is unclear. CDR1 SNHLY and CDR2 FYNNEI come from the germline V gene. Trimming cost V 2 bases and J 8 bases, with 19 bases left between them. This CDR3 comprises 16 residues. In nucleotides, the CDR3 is TGTGCCAGCAGTGAAAGAGTGGCCCTCAATGTTGATGAGCAGTTCTTC. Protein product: CASSERVALNVDEQFF.

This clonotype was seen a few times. The CDR3 coding sequence is TGTGCCAGCAGTTTGTCCCCAGCCAGCTGGTCTGGCTACACCTTC. Amino acid sequence: CASSLSPASWSGYTF. This rearrangement joins TRBV12-3 or TRBV12-4 to TRBJ1-2; D is ambiguous. This CDR3 has 15 amino acids. With 3 bases removed from V and 7 bases from J, the gap between germline ends came to 18 bases.

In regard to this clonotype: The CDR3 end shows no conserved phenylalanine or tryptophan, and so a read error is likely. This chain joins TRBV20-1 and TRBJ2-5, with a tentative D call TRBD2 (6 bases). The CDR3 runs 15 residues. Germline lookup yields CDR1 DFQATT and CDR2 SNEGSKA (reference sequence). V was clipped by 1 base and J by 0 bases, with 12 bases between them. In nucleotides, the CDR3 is TGCAGTGCTAGAGCGGCGGTAGCGGACCAAGAGACCCAGTACTCC. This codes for CSARAAVADQETQYS.

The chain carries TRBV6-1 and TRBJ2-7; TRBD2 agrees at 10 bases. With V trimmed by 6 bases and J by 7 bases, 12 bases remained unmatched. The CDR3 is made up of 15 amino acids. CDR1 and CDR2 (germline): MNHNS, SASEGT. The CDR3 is CASRPSSGGRSEQYV. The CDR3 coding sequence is TGTGCCAGCAGACCATCTAGCGGGGGCCGCTCAGAGCAGTACGTC.

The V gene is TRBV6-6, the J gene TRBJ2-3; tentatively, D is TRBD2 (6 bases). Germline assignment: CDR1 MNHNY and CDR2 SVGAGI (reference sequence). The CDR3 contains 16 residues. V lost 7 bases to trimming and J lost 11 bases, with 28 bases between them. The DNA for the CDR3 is TGTGCCAGCACCCCACGGGAGTCTGGGGGTCGAGCTAGGCAGTATTTT. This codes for CASTPRESGGRARQYF.

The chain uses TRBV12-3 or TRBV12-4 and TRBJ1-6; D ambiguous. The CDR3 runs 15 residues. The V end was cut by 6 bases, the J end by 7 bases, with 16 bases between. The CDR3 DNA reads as TGTGCCAGCAGCTCCCGGAGCCCAGGCAATTCACCCCTCCACTTT. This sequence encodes CASSSRSPGNSPLHF.

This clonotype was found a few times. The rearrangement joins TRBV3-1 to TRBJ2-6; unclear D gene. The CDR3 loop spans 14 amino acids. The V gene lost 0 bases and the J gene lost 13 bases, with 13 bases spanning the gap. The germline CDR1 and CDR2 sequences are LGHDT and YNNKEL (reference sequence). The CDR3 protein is CASSQDRSLEVLTF. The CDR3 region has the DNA TGTGCCAGCAGCCAAGATAGATCTCTTGAAGTCCTGACTTTC.

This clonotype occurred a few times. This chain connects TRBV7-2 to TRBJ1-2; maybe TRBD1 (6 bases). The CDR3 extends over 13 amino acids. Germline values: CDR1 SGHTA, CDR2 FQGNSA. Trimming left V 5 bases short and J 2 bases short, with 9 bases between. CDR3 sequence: CASSIGGNYGYTF. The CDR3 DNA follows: TGTGCCAGCAGCATAGGGGGGAACTATGGCTACACCTTC. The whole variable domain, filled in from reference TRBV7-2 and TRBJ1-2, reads GAGVSQSPSNKVTEKGKDVELRCDPISGHTALYWYRQSLGQGLEFLIYFQGNSAPDKSGLPSDRFSAERTGGSVSTLTIQRTQQEDSAVYLCASSIGGNYGYTFGSGTRLTVV.